This T cell receptor beta chain was profiled in a study of OX40 agonist ivuxolimab in advanced cancers. For the study in its entirety: Ivuxolimab, which targeted the costimulatory receptor OX40 (CD134), was an agonistic, fully human IgG2 monoclonal antibody. Intravenous ivuxolimab was administered to patients every 2 weeks at six dose levels: 0.01, 0.1, 0.3, 1.5, 3 and 10 mg/kg. Of the 50 or so patients in dose escalation, around 19 had hepatocellular carcinoma, approximately 15 had melanoma, 9 had renal cell carcinoma and 9 had head and neck cancer. In the dose-escalation cohort, 82.7% of patients were male, and the mean age was roughly 60 years, with a range of roughly 20 to 80. Patients were allowed to have had prior anti-PD-1, anti-PD-L1 or anti-CTLA-4 therapy, and about 40% of the dose-escalation patients had been treated with checkpoint inhibitors. Three dose-escalation patients achieved partial responses, one with hepatocellular carcinoma and two with cutaneous melanoma. The purpose of peripheral TCRbeta sequencing was to test whether ivuxolimab changed TCR sequence diversity and led to clonal T-cell expansion. The paper describes the monotherapy dose-escalation part (N of about 52 patients) of the phase I trial of ivuxolimab.

The sample holds one count of this clone. The antigen it recognizes is unknown. It has no much larger one-base neighbor in the sample; base qualities were not kept. Patients with a history of autoimmune disease or receiving systemic immunosuppression were excluded from the trial. Peripheral blood for TCR sequencing was collected from all dose cohorts at baseline, on cycle 4 day 1, and on cycle 7 day 1. The samples were drawn from a first-in-human, open-label, multicenter phase I dose-escalation trial of ivuxolimab. The trial enrolled adults with locally advanced or metastatic head and neck squamous cell, hepatocellular, melanoma or renal cell carcinoma. Before TCR sequencing, CD4+ and CD8+ T cells were separately sorted from peripheral blood. Relative to germline, V is 10 bases shorter and J is 6 bases shorter, with 11 bases between their ends. Spanning cysteine to phenylalanine, the CDR3 consists of 11 amino acids. CDR3 DNA only is kept here, 33 bases in frame from base 1. From a lookup of the germline V gene, CDR1 and CDR2 are ENHRY and SYGVKD.

Genomic DNA was isolated from the sorted cells so that the TCRbeta CDR3 region could be sequenced. The immunoSEQ Assay was used for sequencing of TCRbeta CDR3 regions. TCRdb took over this immuneACCESS table, retaining in-frame rearrangements with V and J assigned. Such tables are incomplete; in checked studies, under half of the missing clones stem from an unresolved V gene, and the remainder is unexplained. The sample table holds about 100,000 clones, of which about nine tenths were seen once. The top ten clones comprise under 0.4% of the sample. Here is what the overall study found, with its caveats: Antigen specificity was not determined for the clonally expanded peripheral T cells. After ivuxolimab, more expanded clones were found on average in CD8+ T cells than in CD4+ T cells. In partial responders in the 0.1-3.0 mg/kg groups, normalized peripheral clonal expansion was found to be among the lowest, especially among CD8+ T cells. At doses of 0.1 to 3.0 mg/kg, clonal expansion of both CD4+ and CD8+ blood T cells was observed from baseline to week 6. Low levels of normalized T-cell clonal expansion were also seen in some patients who did not respond.

The sequences come from CD4+ or CD8+ T cells sorted from blood, collected in a trial of the OX40 agonist ivuxolimab. The chain links TRBV10-3 with TRBJ2-3, with TRBD1 perhaps the D gene, on 6 matching bases. This clonotype originated in an adult with an advanced solid tumor such as melanoma, head and neck, liver or kidney cancer. The CDR3: CATSDRDTQYF. At the DNA level, the sequence is TGTGCCACCTCCGACAGGGATACGCAGTATTTT.